Listed here are 22 T cell receptor beta chains from one sample, sequenced in a study of post-analysis software for immune sequencing data. Findings and caveats of the study: Relative to controls, patients had about 5 TRBV segments at higher frequency, with TRBV5-6, TRBV5-1 and TRBV20-1 among these.

Their specific antigens are unknown. Tagging with unique molecular identifiers was a feature of the TCR beta cDNA libraries. In TCRdb, the PCR reads were re-called with MiXCR into one record per CDR3 protein. Of about 400,000 distinct CDR3 sequences listed, around 33% are singletons. The material sequenced was blood. All receptors come from a girl aged 5 to 17 with multiple sclerosis.

The V and J genes are TRBV12-3 or TRBV12-4 and TRBJ2-3, with TRBD1 as a possible D gene (5 bases). The ends were cut back, 3 bases at V and 6 bases at J, with 16 bases in the middle. This CDR3 region has 15 residues. This CDR3 is CASSFRQGLGDTQYF. CDR3 nucleotides: TGTGCCAGCAGTTTCAGGCAGGGTTTAGGGGATACGCAGTATTTT.

This clonotype has just one count. V is TRBV19 and J is TRBJ2-2, with D perhaps given as TRBD1 or TRBD2 (5 bases each). Looked up from germline, CDR1 is LNHDA and CDR2 is SQIVND (reference sequence). This CDR3 is built from 15 residues. The V end lost 5 bases, the J end lost 0 bases, and 10 bases lay between the germline ends. The CDR3 nucleotides read TGTGCCAGTAGTTTGGGACGGCCGAACACCGGGGAGCTGTTTTTT. Translated, it gives CASSLGRPNTGELFF.

The gene calls are TRBV10-3 and TRBJ1-5; TRBD1 is a possible D gene (5 bases). The germline CDR1 and CDR2 sequences are ENHRY and SYGVKD. The CDR3 loop spans 14 amino acids. The V end lost 4 bases, the J end lost 2 bases, and 9 bases lay between the germline ends. The CDR3 nucleotides are TGTGCCATCAGTGCCCAGGGAGGCAATCAGCCCCAGCATTTT. Translated: CAISAQGGNQPQHF.

The rearrangement links TRBV27 to TRBJ2-3; 7 bases align to TRBD1. Germline CDR1 is MNHEY and CDR2 is SMNVEV (reference sequence). The V segment lost 4 bases and the J segment 1 base; nucleotides outside the gene matches: 5. This CDR3 contains 15 residues. CDR3: CASSSPGTGTDTQYF. CDR3 nucleotides: TGTGCCAGCAGTTCACCCGGGACAGGCACAGATACGCAGTATTTT.

The chain joins TRBV10-3 to TRBJ1-2; perhaps TRBD1 as D (5 bases). In germline, CDR1 is ENHRY, CDR2 SYGVKD. V was pared by 7 bases and J by 2 bases, with 26 bases between. The CDR3 totals 18 residues. CDR3 DNA: TGTGCCATCAACCCCGGGACTTTAGGGCCCCTTCTAAACTATGGCTACACCTTC. It specifies CAINPGTLGPLLNYGYTF.

The chain couples TRBV20-1 to TRBJ2-1; perhaps TRBD1 as D (5 bases). V was clipped by 1 base and J by 4 bases, with 8 bases between them. Germline CDR1 reads DFQATT; CDR2 reads SNEGSKA (reference sequence). This CDR3 is built from 13 residues. The CDR3 sequence: CSARVDMYNEQFF. CDR3 nucleotide sequence: TGCAGTGCTAGAGTGGACATGTACAATGAGCAGTTCTTC.

This clonotype was counted a few times. The V and J genes are TRBV19 and TRBJ1-1; tentative D call: TRBD1 (5 bases). Per germline, CDR1 LNHDA and CDR2 SQIVND (reference sequence). The CDR3 is 15 amino acids. V gave up 6 bases and J gave up 5 bases, with 19 bases separating them. The CDR3 is CASRGPRGARTEAFF. Here the CDR3 DNA reads TGTGCCAGTAGGGGCCCACGGGGCGCCAGGACTGAAGCTTTCTTT.

V and J are TRBV4-1 and TRBJ2-4, with D tentatively TRBD1 (5 bases). Per the germline V gene, CDR1 is MGHRA and CDR2 is YSYEKL. There are 16 residues in the CDR3. Trimming pared 0 bases from V and 6 bases from J, leaving 15 bases between. The chain's CDR3 is CASSQEAARGINIQYF. CDR3 bases: TGCGCCAGCAGCCAAGAGGCTGCTAGGGGAATAAACATTCAGTACTTC.

This clonotype was detected many times. The chain combines TRBV24-1 with TRBJ1-2; D is unresolved. The CDR3 covers 11 residues. CDR1 and CDR2 from the germline V gene are KGHDR and SFDVKD. Deletions cut 12 bases from V and 5 bases from J, with 12 bases between. Here the CDR3 DNA reads TGTGCCTCTCCCGACTATTATGGCTACACCTTC. Protein sequence: CASPDYYGYTF.

This clonotype was observed a handful of times. This sequence joins TRBV12-5 and TRBJ1-5, with no clear D. Trimming took 4 bases from V and 6 from J, leaving 13 bases between them. The CDR3 is made up of 14 amino acids. The germline gives CDR1 LGHNT, CDR2 FRNRAP. CDR3 region: CASGSTARGQPQHF. CDR3 sequence (DNA): TGTGCTAGTGGTTCGACGGCTCGCGGTCAGCCCCAGCATTTT.

The CDR3 DNA reads as TGTGCCAGCAGCCTACTTCCCAGGGACCATGAGCAGTTCTTC. Translation: CASSLLPRDHEQFF. The chain employs TRBV14 and TRBJ2-1; perhaps D is TRBD1 or TRBD2 (5 bases each). This CDR3 region has 14 residues. CDR1 SGHDN and CDR2 FVKESK come from the germline V gene. Trimming removed 4 bases from V and 8 bases from J, with 15 bases in between.

The chain is built from TRBV7-9 and TRBJ2-7, with 7 bases identical to TRBD1. The germline CDR1 and CDR2 sequences are SEHNR and FQNEAQ (reference sequence). V lost 5 bases to trimming and J lost 3 bases; unmatched junction nucleotides: 13. This CDR3 has 16 residues. CDR3 DNA: TGTGCCAGCAGCAGTGGACAGGCTCTGGAGCGCTACGAGCAGTACTTC. This gives the protein CASSSGQALERYEQYF.

CDR3 bases: TGCAGTGCTACATTTCAGGGGGCTGGAAACACCATATATTTT. Its translation: CSATFQGAGNTIYF. The chain couples TRBV20-1 to TRBJ1-3; 7 nucleotides line up with TRBD1. The V and J ends lost 4 bases and 2 bases, in that order; junction bases with no gene match: 5. This CDR3 is 14 amino acids long. Per the germline V gene, CDR1 is DFQATT and CDR2 is SNEGSKA (reference sequence).

Only a few counts were recorded for this clonotype. The chain links TRBV7-2 to TRBJ2-7; tentatively, D is TRBD2 (5 bases). From germline, CDR1 is SGHTA and CDR2 FQGNSA. The V gene lost 5 bases and the J gene lost 7 bases, with 9 bases spanning the gap. CDR3 length: 11 residues. The CDR3 loop reads CASSEQREQYF. The CDR3 nucleotides are TGTGCCAGCAGCGAGCAGCGGGAGCAGTACTTC. Together with reference TRBV7-2 and TRBJ2-7, the CDR3 gives the full variable domain: GAGVSQSPSNKVTEKGKDVELRCDPISGHTALYWYRQSLGQGLEFLIYFQGNSAPDKSGLPSDRFSAERTGGSVSTLTIQRTQQEDSAVYLCASSEQREQYFGPGTRLTVT.

The chain couples TRBV7-9 to TRBJ1-1; tentatively, D is TRBD1 (5 bases). The CDR3 totals 15 residues. The germline V and J ends were trimmed by 4 bases and 0 bases, with 12 bases remaining between them. The V gene's germline CDR1 is SEHNR and CDR2 FQNEAQ (reference sequence). In DNA, the CDR3 is TGTGCCAGCAGCTCCTCGGGGCGCATGAACACTGAAGCTTTCTTT. Encoded protein: CASSSSGRMNTEAFF.

The chain uses TRBV15 and TRBJ1-5, with 7 bases identical to TRBD1. With 9 bases clipped from V and 4 bases from J, the junction kept 6 bases outside the gene matches. Germline CDR1 and CDR2: LNHNV and YYDKDF (reference sequence). The CDR3 loop spans 13 amino acids. The CDR3 coding sequence is TGTGCCACGAGCGGGACAGCTAATCAGCCCCAGCATTTT. Translated, it gives CATSGTANQPQHF.

This chain links TRBV27 with TRBJ2-4; D possibly corresponds to TRBD1 (6 bases). The J call may not be correct, given that the DNA end is closer to TRBJ2-7. This CDR3 is built from 17 residues. The V gene's germline CDR1 is MNHEY and CDR2 SMNVEV (reference sequence). CDR3 bases: TGTGCCAGCAGTACAGCGACAGGCGGTAGCCGACCGTACGAGCAGTACTTC. It translates to CASSTATGGSRPYEQYF.

This clonotype was detected ten times or more. The gene calls are TRBV2 and TRBJ2-1; TRBD2 aligns across 14 bases. Germline-derived CDR1 and CDR2 are SNHLY and FYNNEI. V shed 8 bases, J shed 4 bases, and the junction held 7 bases outside the gene matches. The CDR3 extends over 16 amino acids. The DNA for the CDR3 is TGTGCCAGCCAATGGACTAGCGGGGGGCTATACAATGAGCAGTTCTTC. Translating gives CASQWTSGGLYNEQFF.

The rearrangement uses TRBV7-2 and TRBJ2-7, with 10 positions matching TRBD2. The CDR3 runs 17 residues. Germline values: CDR1 SGHTA, CDR2 FQGNSA. After removal of 1 base from V and 0 bases from J, the junction contained 6 bases not matched to a gene. CDR3 sequence reads: CASSLVSSGGLSYEQYF. CDR3 in DNA: TGTGCCAGCAGCTTAGTCTCTAGCGGGGGCCTCTCCTACGAGCAGTACTTC.

J is TRBJ2-1 and V is TRBV20-1, with D uncertain. Germline assignment: CDR1 DFQATT and CDR2 SNEGSKA (reference sequence). Trimming took off 8 bases at V and 5 bases at J, with 16 bases between the two ends. The CDR3 totals 13 residues. CDR3 residues: CSSASIRHNEQFF. The CDR3, as DNA: TGCAGTTCTGCGAGTATCCGGCACAATGAGCAGTTCTTC.

In regard to this clonotype: The junction differs from germline at one of its ends, possibly a read error. This chain joins TRBV7-2 and TRBJ2-3; D may be TRBD2 (7 bases). Germline values: CDR1 SGHTA, CDR2 FQGNSA. CDR3 size: 15 residues. CDR3 amino acids: CAGSWWGGGTDTQYF. CDR3 sequence (DNA): TGTGCCGGCAGTTGGTGGGGGGGCGGCACAGATACGCAGTATTTT.

In its sample, this clonotype was seen a few times. The J gene is TRBJ2-5, the V gene TRBV4-2, with D unclear. This CDR3 has 15 residues. V was pared by 0 bases and J by 2 bases, with 10 bases between. Germline V gives CDR1 LGHNA, CDR2 YNFKEQ. In nucleotides, the CDR3 is TGTGCCAGCAGCCAAGATTTTGCGTCGCAAGAGACCCAGTACTTC. Encoded protein: CASSQDFASQETQYF.